The 20 T cell receptor beta chains reported below all come from one sample, sequenced in a study of regulatory T cells in long-lasting Graves disease. Stated time point: newly diagnosed GD, antithyroid drugs for less than 3 months. PBMCs provided the RNA from which the TCR library was made. Sequencing libraries for TCR beta were prepared with iRepertoire HTBI primers and Arm-PCR of CDR3 regions. One entry per CDR3 protein results from TCRdb running MiXCR on the multiplex PCR reads. The sample contains around 450,000 distinct CDR3 sequences, approximately 15% of which appear only once. The sample was also reused in another study, on T cells in Graves' hyperthyroidism and ophthalmopathy.

The sequenced sample was peripheral blood mononuclear cells (PBMCs), obtained at new diagnosis, from a patient treated with antithyroid drugs. The receptors shown here come from a woman in her twenties or thirties with Graves disease.

The gene calls are TRBV19 and TRBJ2-6; D tentatively fits TRBD1 or TRBD2 (5 bases each). Germline V lookup: CDR1 LNHDA, CDR2 SQIVND (reference sequence). V was pared by 5 bases and J by 0 bases, with 17 bases between. CDR3 length equals 18 residues. CDR3 sequence reads: CASSRAGDRISGANVLTF. For the CDR3, the DNA is TGTGCCAGTAGTCGCGCCGGGGACCGCATCTCTGGGGCCAACGTCCTGACTTTC.

This clonotype was counted at least ten times. V usage is TRBV3-1 and J usage is TRBJ2-7; 7 nucleotides match TRBD2. Germline V gene data show CDR1 as LGHDT and CDR2 as YNNKEL (reference sequence). The V segment lost 3 bases and the J segment 3 bases; nucleotides outside the gene matches: 8. The CDR3 length is 15 residues. CDR3: CASSHEAGLYYEQYF. CDR3 nucleotides: TGTGCCAGCAGCCATGAAGCGGGACTCTACTACGAGCAGTACTTC.

Many counts were recorded for this clonotype. The rearrangement uses TRBV30 and TRBJ2-2; 8 bases map to TRBD1. The junction had 12 bases not matched to a gene; V was cut back by 3 bases and J by 0 bases. Germline lookup yields CDR1 GTSNPN and CDR2 SVGIG (reference sequence). The CDR3 length is 18 residues. Written as DNA, the CDR3 is TGTGCCTGGAGGAGGGACAGGATAGGACTCGCGAACACCGGGGAGCTGTTTTTT. It is translated as CAWRRDRIGLANTGELFF.

This clonotype has ten or more counts. The gene calls are TRBV12-3 or TRBV12-4 and TRBJ1-2; D gene ambiguous. The ends were cut back, 1 base at V and 0 bases at J, with 6 bases in the middle. The CDR3 is made up of 14 amino acids. The CDR3 DNA follows: TGTGCCAGCAGTTTAGGACCTCCTAACTATGGCTACACCTTC. It codes for CASSLGPPNYGYTF.

This clonotype was picked up many times. The chain uses TRBV19 and TRBJ2-7, with TRBD2 as a possible D gene (5 bases). The CDR3 has 14 residues. Per the germline V gene, CDR1 is LNHDA and CDR2 is SQIVND (reference sequence). V lost 1 base and J lost 2, with 9 bases in between. The DNA of the CDR3 is TGTGCCAGTAGTATAGTAGGAGGAGCCTACGAGCAGTACTTC. Translated: CASSIVGGAYEQYF.

V usage is TRBV25-1 and J usage is TRBJ1-4, with D maybe TRBD1 (6 bases). CDR3 size: 13 residues. Between the trimmed V and J ends, which lost 6 bases and 3 bases, there was a span of 8 bases. The V gene's germline CDR1 is MGHDK and CDR2 SYGVNS. The CDR3 region has the DNA TGTGCCAGCAGGGACAGTCCTAATGAAAAACTGTTTTTT. It codes for CASRDSPNEKLFF.

This clonotype showed up many times. The chain employs TRBV15 and TRBJ1-1; 8 bases are a match to TRBD1. J lost 2 bases, V lost 5 bases, and 4 bases had no gene match. The length of the CDR3 is 14 residues. CDR1 LNHNV and CDR2 YYDKDF come from the germline V gene (reference sequence). The CDR3 loop reads CATSVGQANTEAFF. CDR3 sequence (DNA): TGTGCCACCAGCGTGGGACAGGCTAACACTGAAGCTTTCTTT.

This clonotype has only a few counts. The chain has TRBV3-1 and TRBJ2-5; tentatively, D is TRBD2 (6 bases). Trimming removed 0 bases from V and 4 bases from J, with 18 bases in between. In germline, CDR1 is LGHDT, CDR2 YNNKEL (reference sequence). CDR3 size: 17 residues. CDR3 sequence reads: CASSQEISGPGIETQYF. In DNA, the CDR3 is TGTGCCAGCAGCCAAGAAATTAGCGGTCCAGGGATAGAGACCCAGTACTTC.

The CDR3 region has the DNA TGTGCCAGCCGCTCCTACGGCTCTGGAAACACCATATATTTT. Translation gives CASRSYGSGNTIYF. The J gene is TRBJ1-3, the V gene TRBV12-3 or TRBV12-4, with no clear D. V lost 8 bases and J 0 bases, leaving 11 bases between the germline ends. The CDR3 has 14 residues.

This clonotype has only a few counts. V usage is TRBV10-2 and J usage is TRBJ2-3; D ambiguous. The CDR3 is made up of 11 amino acids. The V end was cut by 8 bases, the J end by 2 bases, with 5 bases between. Germline V gene data show CDR1 as WSHSY and CDR2 as SAAADI. CDR3 sequence (DNA): TGCGCCAGCTTGTACACAGATACGCAGTATTTT. Protein product: CASLYTDTQYF.

V usage is TRBV7-6 and J usage is TRBJ2-3; D might be TRBD1 (5 bases). The germline V and J ends were trimmed by 1 base and 4 bases, with 15 bases remaining between them. This CDR3 region has 16 residues. Germline V gene data show CDR1 as SGHVS and CDR2 as FNYEAQ. The CDR3 sequence is CASSLGQLTGSDTQYF. In DNA form, the CDR3 reads TGTGCCAGCAGCTTAGGACAGCTCACCGGGTCAGATACGCAGTATTTT.

This clonotype was found many times. This chain connects TRBV18 to TRBJ2-5; D might be TRBD2 (6 bases). The V end was cut by 3 bases, the J end by 5 bases, with 7 bases between. Germline-derived CDR1 and CDR2 are KGHSH and LQKENI. The CDR3 is made up of 12 amino acids. CDR3 DNA: TGTGCCAGCTCACCTGGAGGGGAGACCCAGTACTTC. Translation: CASSPGGETQYF.

In its sample, this clonotype was seen many times. The chain combines TRBV10-3 with TRBJ2-1, with 10 bases identical to TRBD2. Losses at the gene ends were 4 bases for V and 8 bases for J; bases not matched to a gene: 5. This CDR3 comprises 14 residues. From germline, CDR1 is ENHRY and CDR2 SYGVKD. This CDR3 reads CAISVQAGGDEQFF. CDR3 bases: TGTGCCATCAGTGTTCAAGCGGGAGGGGATGAGCAGTTCTTC.

This clonotype was found many times. The V gene is TRBV28, the J gene TRBJ2-7, with 10 positions matching TRBD1. This CDR3 is built from 15 residues. Per germline, CDR1 MDHEN and CDR2 SYDVKM. J was trimmed by 0 bases and V by 5 bases; bases with no gene match: 4. The CDR3 protein is CASSIGTGDSYEQYF. The DNA for the CDR3 is TGTGCCAGCAGTATAGGGACAGGGGACTCCTACGAGCAGTACTTC.

This clonotype was detected many times. The CDR3 sequence: CASSPGLAEETQYF. CDR3 in DNA: TGTGCCAGCTCACCGGGACTAGCGGAAGAGACCCAGTACTTC. The rearrangement uses TRBV18 and TRBJ2-5, with TRBD2 identical over 11 bases. CDR1 KGHSH and CDR2 LQKENI come from the germline V gene. This CDR3 spans 14 amino acids. V lost 3 bases and J lost 3; bases outside the gene matches: 0.

This clonotype was seen many times. This chain links TRBV20-1 with TRBJ1-1; D is unclear. The V end was cut by 1 base, the J end by 5 bases, with 17 bases between. Per germline, CDR1 DFQATT and CDR2 SNEGSKA (reference sequence). The CDR3 spans 15 residues. The DNA for the CDR3 is TGCAGTGCTAGAGGCCCGCTCCGGAGGTATACTGAAGCTTTCTTT. Translation: CSARGPLRRYTEAFF.

This clonotype was seen at least ten times. The V gene is TRBV7-9, the J gene TRBJ2-1; 10 nucleotides match TRBD2. This CDR3 spans 15 amino acids. V lost 1 base to trimming and J lost 8 bases; unmatched junction nucleotides: 5. Germline CDR1 reads SEHNR; CDR2 reads FQNEAQ (reference sequence). The CDR3 DNA reads as TGTGCCAGCAGCTTAGGGGCTAGCGGGAGCGATGAGCAGTTCTTC. Translating it yields CASSLGASGSDEQFF.

There are a few counts of this clonotype. This chain links TRBV9 with TRBJ2-5; 11 positions agree with TRBD2. Germline V gene sequence: CDR1 SGDLS, CDR2 YYNGEE. The CDR3 length is 16 residues. Trimming took 4 bases from V and 5 from J; bases not matched to a gene: 10. The CDR3 region is CASSSSGSGGGETQYF. The CDR3 DNA reads as TGTGCCAGCAGCTCGTCGGGTAGCGGGGGGGGGGAGACCCAGTACTTC.

At least ten counts were recorded for this clonotype. The chain links TRBV11-2 to TRBJ2-5, with TRBD2 matching 7 bases. This CDR3 is 16 amino acids long. Germline lookup yields CDR1 SGHAT and CDR2 FQNNGV. J lost 5 bases, V lost 4 bases, and 13 bases had no gene match. The CDR3 region has the DNA TGTGCCAGCAGCTACACCAGCGGGACCGGCCGGGAGACCCAGTACTTC. Protein product: CASSYTSGTGRETQYF.

This clonotype was found many times. This chain links TRBV20-1 with TRBJ2-7; 14 nucleotides align to TRBD2. CDR3 length equals 19 residues. V gave up 1 base and J gave up 2 bases; unmatched junction bases: 13. The germline CDR1 and CDR2 sequences are DFQATT and SNEGSKA (reference sequence). The CDR3 is CSARANLPGLAGEPYEQYF. CDR3 nucleotides: TGCAGTGCTAGAGCCAATCTACCGGGACTAGCGGGAGAGCCCTACGAGCAGTACTTC.